The 19 T cell receptor beta chains presented below share a single source sample, sequenced in a study of blood T cell repertoires in COVID-19. Measured with immunoSEQ multiplex PCR; TCRdb has only the in-frame clones, and not every one. The sample has more than 13,000 clones, less than 95% seen once. The sequenced sample consisted of peripheral blood. These TCRs come from a human donor in a cohort sampled during active COVID-19.

This chain links TRBV27 with TRBJ2-5; 7 bases are a match to TRBD2. Germline loops: CDR1 MNHEY, CDR2 SMNVEV (reference sequence). V shed 3 bases, J shed 3 bases, and the junction held 10 bases outside the gene matches. This CDR3 is built from 16 residues. Written as DNA, the CDR3 is TGTGCCAGCAGTTTCAGGAGAGGGAGGGGTGAAGAGACCCAGTACTTC. Residues: CASSFRRGRGEETQYF.

This clone occurred a few times. The chain joins TRBV28 to TRBJ1-5; 8 bases are a match to TRBD1. The CDR3 runs 16 residues. V was clipped by 6 bases and J by 4 bases; unmatched bases: 11. Germline CDR1 reads MDHEN; CDR2 reads SYDVKM. CDR3 DNA sequence: TGTGCCAGCAGGAAGACAGGGGCGCCCCCAAATCAGCCCCAGCATTTT. Translating it yields CASRKTGAPPNQPQHF.

The chain joins TRBV5-4 to TRBJ2-7, with 7 bases matching TRBD2. The CDR3 length is 12 residues. Germline V gene sequence: CDR1 SGHNT, CDR2 YYREEE (reference sequence). V dropped 4 bases and J dropped 4; count of bases not matched to a gene: 2. The CDR3 DNA is TGTGCCAGCAGCCGCGGGGGATACGAGCAGTACTTC. Its protein is CASSRGGYEQYF.

V and J are TRBV6-6 and TRBJ1-2, with 9 bases fitting TRBD1. The junction had 5 bases not matched to a gene; V was cut back by 7 bases and J by 2 bases. This CDR3 spans 14 amino acids. The V gene's germline CDR1 is MNHNY and CDR2 SVGAGI (reference sequence). The CDR3 DNA sequence: TGTGCCAGCATTAAGGGACAGGGAAACTATGGCTACACCTTC. Translating it yields CASIKGQGNYGYTF.

V usage is TRBV5-1 and J usage is TRBJ1-2; D perhaps matches TRBD1 (6 bases). V was pared by 3 bases and J by 4 bases, with 10 bases between. CDR3 size: 13 residues. Germline V CDR1 and CDR2: SGHRS, YFSETQ. CDR3 amino acids: CASSSGTLYGYTF. The CDR3 coding sequence is TGCGCCAGCAGCTCCGGGACACTCTATGGCTACACCTTC.

This sequence joins TRBV28 and TRBJ1-5, with TRBD1 identical over 7 bases. This CDR3 is built from 15 residues. Germline loops: CDR1 MDHEN, CDR2 SYDVKM. Trimming cost V 6 bases and J 2 bases; bases outside gene matches: 7. The CDR3 is CASSALTGGNQPQHF. The CDR3 DNA reads TGTGCCAGCAGCGCCTTAACAGGGGGCAATCAGCCCCAGCATTTT.

This clone was seen only once. V is TRBV5-5 and J is TRBJ2-6, with a possible D match to TRBD2 (6 bases). This CDR3 is 16 amino acids long. The germline gives CDR1 SGHKS, CDR2 YYEKEE (reference sequence). Trimming cost V 4 bases and J 0 bases, with 11 bases left between them. CDR3 sequence reads: CASSPVSGSGANVLTF. The DNA for the CDR3 is TGTGCCAGCAGCCCTGTTAGCGGCTCTGGGGCCAACGTCCTGACTTTC.

The rearrangement uses TRBV25-1 and TRBJ1-1, with D tentatively TRBD1 (6 bases). V dropped 1 base and J dropped 1 base, with 10 bases sitting between them. Germline V lookup: CDR1 MGHDK, CDR2 SYGVNS. The CDR3 extends over 15 amino acids. The CDR3 spells CASSEWGTSNTEAFF. CDR3 DNA: TGTGCCAGCAGTGAATGGGGGACATCGAACACTGAAGCTTTCTTT.

The chain links TRBV28 to TRBJ2-3; 11 bases agree with TRBD2. Germline lookup yields CDR1 MDHEN and CDR2 SYDVKM. Trimming took 5 bases from V and 5 from J; bases not matched to a gene: 6. The CDR3 has 15 amino acids. CDR3: CASSTTSGAGDTQYF. CDR3 bases: TGTGCCAGCAGTACGACTAGCGGGGCGGGAGATACGCAGTATTTT.

The chain couples TRBV7-2 to TRBJ1-2; D is ambiguous. The CDR3 is 14 residues long. Deletions cut 5 bases from V and 7 bases from J, with 17 bases between. From germline, CDR1 is SGHTA and CDR2 FQGNSA. The CDR3 loop is CASSREGYDLGYTF. CDR3 nucleotides: TGTGCCAGCAGCCGGGAGGGATACGATCTTGGCTACACCTTC.

The chain has TRBV30 and TRBJ1-4; D unclear. Germline CDR1 GTSNPN, CDR2 SVGIG (reference sequence). There are 14 residues in the CDR3. Between the trimmed V and J ends, which lost 4 bases and 1 base, there was a span of 10 bases. The CDR3 reads CAWNFIGTNEKLFF. The CDR3 DNA reads as TGTGCCTGGAATTTCATCGGAACTAATGAAAAACTGTTTTTT.

The rearrangement uses TRBV11-2 and TRBJ2-2, with TRBD1 identical over 8 bases. The CDR3 contains 16 residues. The V gene end was trimmed by 8 bases and the J gene end by 5 bases; junction bases not matched to a gene: 13. The V gene's germline CDR1 is SGHAT and CDR2 FQNNGV. CDR3 region: CASGTGGLWVTGELFF. CDR3 nucleotide sequence: TGTGCCAGCGGTACAGGGGGGCTTTGGGTTACCGGGGAGCTGTTTTTT.

The chain employs TRBV7-9 and TRBJ1-6; no clear D gene. CDR1 is SEHNR and CDR2 is FQNEAQ in the germline V gene (reference sequence). V lost 5 bases and J 7 bases, leaving 6 bases between the germline ends. The CDR3 spans 12 residues. The CDR3 is CASSLPNSPLHF. For the CDR3, the DNA is TGTGCCAGCAGCCTCCCGAATTCACCCCTCCACTTT.

The chain joins TRBV7-2 to TRBJ1-3; a possible D gene is TRBD1 (6 bases). The CDR3 extends over 16 amino acids. Per the germline V gene, CDR1 is SGHTA and CDR2 is FQGNSA. Trimming cost V 5 bases and J 1 base, with 15 bases left between them. The CDR3 reads CASSRTGSESGNTIYF. DNA of the CDR3: TGTGCCAGCAGCCGTACAGGGTCTGAATCTGGAAACACCATATATTTT.

This chain links TRBV12-3 or TRBV12-4 with TRBJ1-1, with 8 bases lining up with TRBD1. The CDR3 has 13 residues. V trimming: 8 bases; J trimming: 4 bases; junction bases outside the gene matches: 6. The CDR3 here is CASGRTGSTEAFF. The CDR3 region has the DNA TGTGCCAGCGGACGGACAGGGAGCACTGAAGCTTTCTTT.

The chain has TRBV28 and TRBJ1-6; D is uncertain. The V end was cut by 6 bases, the J end by 7 bases, with 16 bases between. This CDR3 comprises 15 residues. Germline lookup yields CDR1 MDHEN and CDR2 SYDVKM. CDR3 coding DNA: TGTGCCAGCAGAACCGCCGCAGGCGGGAATTCACCCCTCCACTTT. It is translated as CASRTAAGGNSPLHF.

The chain combines TRBV6-4 with TRBJ2-2; 9 bases agree with TRBD1. The CDR3 totals 15 residues. CDR1 is MRHNA and CDR2 is SNTAGT in the germline V gene. After removal of 5 bases from V and 3 bases from J, the junction contained 4 bases not matched to a gene. The CDR3 DNA reads TGTGCCAGCAGTACCGGGACAGGGTACACCGGGGAGCTGTTTTTT. Protein product: CASSTGTGYTGELFF.

J is TRBJ1-2 and V is TRBV5-1; the match to TRBD1 covers 10 bases. Germline V gene data show CDR1 as SGHRS and CDR2 as YFSETQ. The CDR3 consists of 14 residues. Trimming at V came to 3 bases and at J to 2 bases, leaving 1 base not matched to a gene. The CDR3 reads CASSWTGGNYGYTF. The DNA of the CDR3 is TGCGCCAGCAGCTGGACAGGGGGGAACTATGGCTACACCTTC.

V and J are TRBV27 and TRBJ2-5; maybe TRBD1 (6 bases). Germline CDR1 reads MNHEY; CDR2 reads SMNVEV (reference sequence). Between the trimmed V and J ends, which lost 7 bases and 2 bases, there was a span of 20 bases. CDR3 length: 16 residues. CDR3 coding DNA: TGTGCCAGCAAACCATTAGGGGGATCTGATCAAGAGACCCAGTACTTC. This gives the protein CASKPLGGSDQETQYF.